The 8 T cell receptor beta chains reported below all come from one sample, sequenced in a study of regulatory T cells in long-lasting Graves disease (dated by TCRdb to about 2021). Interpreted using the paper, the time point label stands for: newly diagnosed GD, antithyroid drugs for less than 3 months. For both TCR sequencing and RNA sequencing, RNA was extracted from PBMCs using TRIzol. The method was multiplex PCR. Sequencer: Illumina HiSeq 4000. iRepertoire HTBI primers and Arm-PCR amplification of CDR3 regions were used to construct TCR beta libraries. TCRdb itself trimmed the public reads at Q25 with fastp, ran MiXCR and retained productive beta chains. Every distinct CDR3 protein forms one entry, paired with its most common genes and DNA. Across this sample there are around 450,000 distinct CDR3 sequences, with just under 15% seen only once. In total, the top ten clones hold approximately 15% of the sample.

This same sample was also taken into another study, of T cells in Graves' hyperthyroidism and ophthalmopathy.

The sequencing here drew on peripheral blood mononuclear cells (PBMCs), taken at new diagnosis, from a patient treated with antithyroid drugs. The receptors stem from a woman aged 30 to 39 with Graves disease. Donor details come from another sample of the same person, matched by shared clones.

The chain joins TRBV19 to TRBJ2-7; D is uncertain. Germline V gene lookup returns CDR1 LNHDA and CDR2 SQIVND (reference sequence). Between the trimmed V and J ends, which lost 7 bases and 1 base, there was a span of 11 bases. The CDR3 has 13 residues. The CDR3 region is CASTGRPSYEQYF. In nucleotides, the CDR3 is TGTGCCAGTACCGGACGGCCATCCTACGAGCAGTACTTC.

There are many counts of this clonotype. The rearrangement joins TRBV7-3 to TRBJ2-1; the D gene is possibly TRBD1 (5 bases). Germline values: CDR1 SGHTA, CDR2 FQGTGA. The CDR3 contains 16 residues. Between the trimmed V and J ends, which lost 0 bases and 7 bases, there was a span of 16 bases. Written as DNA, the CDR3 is TGTGCCAGCAGCTTAACTGGGGCTATTTTCCCGAATGAGCAGTTCTTC. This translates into CASSLTGAIFPNEQFF. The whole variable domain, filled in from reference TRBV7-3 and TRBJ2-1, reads GAGVSQTPSNKVTEKGKYVELRCDPISGHTALYWYRQSLGQGPEFLIYFQGTGAADDSGLPNDRFFAVRPEGSVSTLKIQRTERGDSAVYLCASSLTGAIFPNEQFFGPGTRLTVL.

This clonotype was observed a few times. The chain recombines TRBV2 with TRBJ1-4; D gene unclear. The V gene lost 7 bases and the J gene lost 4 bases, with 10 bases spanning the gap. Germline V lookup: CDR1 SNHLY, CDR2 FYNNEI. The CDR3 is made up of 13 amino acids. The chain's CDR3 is CASMFQNNEKLFF. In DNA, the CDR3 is TGTGCCAGCATGTTCCAGAATAATGAAAAACTGTTTTTT.

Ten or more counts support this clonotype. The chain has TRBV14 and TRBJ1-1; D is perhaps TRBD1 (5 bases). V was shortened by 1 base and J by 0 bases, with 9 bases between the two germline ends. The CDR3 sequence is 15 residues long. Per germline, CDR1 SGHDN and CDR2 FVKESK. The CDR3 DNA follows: TGTGCCAGCAGCCAAGCCCGACAGCTGAACACTGAAGCTTTCTTT. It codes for CASSQARQLNTEAFF.

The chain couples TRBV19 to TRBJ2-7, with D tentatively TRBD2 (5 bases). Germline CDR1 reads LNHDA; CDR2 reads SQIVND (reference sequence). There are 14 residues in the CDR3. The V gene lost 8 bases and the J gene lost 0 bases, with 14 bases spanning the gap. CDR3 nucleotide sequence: TGTGCCAGTGGCGCTAGCCTTAACTCCTACGAGCAGTACTTC. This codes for CASGASLNSYEQYF.

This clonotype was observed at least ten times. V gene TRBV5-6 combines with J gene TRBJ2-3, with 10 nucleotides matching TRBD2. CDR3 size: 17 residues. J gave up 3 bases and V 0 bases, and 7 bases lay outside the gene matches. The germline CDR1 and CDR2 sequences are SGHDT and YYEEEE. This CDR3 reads CASSLAAGLALTDTQYF. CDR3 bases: TGTGCCAGCAGCTTGGCCGCGGGACTAGCGTTGACAGATACGCAGTATTTT.

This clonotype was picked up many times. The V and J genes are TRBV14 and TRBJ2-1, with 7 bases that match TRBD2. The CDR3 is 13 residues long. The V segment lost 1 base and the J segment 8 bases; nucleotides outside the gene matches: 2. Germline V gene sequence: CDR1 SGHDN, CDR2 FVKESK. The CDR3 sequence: CASSQAAGDEQFF. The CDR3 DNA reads TGTGCCAGCAGCCAAGCGGCGGGAGATGAGCAGTTCTTC. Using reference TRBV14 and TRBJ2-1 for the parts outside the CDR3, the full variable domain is EAGVTQFPSHSVIEKGQTVTLRCDPISGHDNLYWYRRVMGKEIKFLLHFVKESKQDESGMPNNRFLAERTGGTYSTLKVQPAELEDSGVYFCASSQAAGDEQFFGPGTRLTVL.

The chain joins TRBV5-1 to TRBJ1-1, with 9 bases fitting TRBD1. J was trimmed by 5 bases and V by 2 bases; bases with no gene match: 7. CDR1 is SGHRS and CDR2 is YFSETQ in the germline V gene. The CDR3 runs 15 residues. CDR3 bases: TGCGCCAGCAGCTTTGACGACAGGGGGTCAACTGAAGCTTTCTTT. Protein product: CASSFDDRGSTEAFF.